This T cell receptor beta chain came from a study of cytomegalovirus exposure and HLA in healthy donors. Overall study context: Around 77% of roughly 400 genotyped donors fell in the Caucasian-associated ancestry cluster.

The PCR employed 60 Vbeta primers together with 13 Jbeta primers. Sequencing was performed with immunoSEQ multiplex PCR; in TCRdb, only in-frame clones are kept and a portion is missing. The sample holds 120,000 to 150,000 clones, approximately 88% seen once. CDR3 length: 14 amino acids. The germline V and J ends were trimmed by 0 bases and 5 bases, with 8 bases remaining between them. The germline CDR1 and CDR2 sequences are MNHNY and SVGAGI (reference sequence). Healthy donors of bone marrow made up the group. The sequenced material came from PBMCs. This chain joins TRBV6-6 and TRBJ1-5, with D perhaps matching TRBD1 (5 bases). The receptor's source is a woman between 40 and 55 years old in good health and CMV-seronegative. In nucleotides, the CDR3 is TGTGCCAGCAGTTACTCGTACAGGTATCAGCCCCAGCATTTT. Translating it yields CASSYSYRYQPQHF.